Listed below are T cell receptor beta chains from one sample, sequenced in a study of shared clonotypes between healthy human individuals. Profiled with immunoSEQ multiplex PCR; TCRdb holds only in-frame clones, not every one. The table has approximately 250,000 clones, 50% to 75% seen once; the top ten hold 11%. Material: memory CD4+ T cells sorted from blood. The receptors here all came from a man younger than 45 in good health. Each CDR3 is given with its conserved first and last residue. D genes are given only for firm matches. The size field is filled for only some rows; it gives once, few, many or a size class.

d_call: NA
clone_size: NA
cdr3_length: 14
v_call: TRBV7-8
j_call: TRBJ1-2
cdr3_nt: TGTGCCAGCAGTCAGACGGGGGTTACTTATGGCTACACCTTC
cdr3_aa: CASSQTGVTYGYTF

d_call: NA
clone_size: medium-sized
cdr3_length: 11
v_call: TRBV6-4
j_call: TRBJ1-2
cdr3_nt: TGTGCCAGCCCCGGACACTATGGCTACACCTTC
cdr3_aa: CASPGHYGYTF

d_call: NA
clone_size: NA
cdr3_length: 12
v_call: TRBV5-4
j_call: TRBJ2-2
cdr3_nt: TGTGCCAGCACCCGGTCCACTGGGGAGCTGTTTTTT
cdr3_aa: CASTRSTGELFF

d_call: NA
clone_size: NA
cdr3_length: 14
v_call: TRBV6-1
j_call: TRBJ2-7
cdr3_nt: TGTGCCAGCAGTGTTTCTAGCGCCTCCTACGAGCAGTACTTC
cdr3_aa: CASSVSSASYEQYF

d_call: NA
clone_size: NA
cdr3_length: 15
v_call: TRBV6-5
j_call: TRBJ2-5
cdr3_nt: TGTGCCAGCAGAGGATCGGTGGACAGCCAAGAGACCCAGTACTTC
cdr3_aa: CASRGSVDSQETQYF

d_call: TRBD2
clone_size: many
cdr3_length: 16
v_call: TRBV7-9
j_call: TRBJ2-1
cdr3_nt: TGTGCCAGCAGCTTAGTTAGTAGCGGGAGCATGAATGAGCAGTTCTTC
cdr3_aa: CASSLVSSGSMNEQFF

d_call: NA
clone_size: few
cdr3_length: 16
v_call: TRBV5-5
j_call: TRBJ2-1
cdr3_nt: TGTGCCAGCAGCTTGAAGGGCAGGGCCATGGGGGATGAGCAGTTCTTC
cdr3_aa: CASSLKGRAMGDEQFF

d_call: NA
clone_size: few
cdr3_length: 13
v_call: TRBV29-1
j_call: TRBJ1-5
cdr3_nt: TGCAGCGTTGTGGTGTCTAGCAATCAGCCCCAGCATTTT
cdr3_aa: CSVVVSSNQPQHF

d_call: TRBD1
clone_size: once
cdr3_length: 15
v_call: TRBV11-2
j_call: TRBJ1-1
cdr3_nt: TGTGCCAGCAGCACCTACAGGGGGCAGGACACTGAAGCTTTCTTT
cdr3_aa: CASSTYRGQDTEAFF

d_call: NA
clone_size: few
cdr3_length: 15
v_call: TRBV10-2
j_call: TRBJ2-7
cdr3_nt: TGCGCCAGCAGTGAAGATCTCCTACGGGCGGGCGAGCAGTACTTC
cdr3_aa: CASSEDLLRAGEQYF

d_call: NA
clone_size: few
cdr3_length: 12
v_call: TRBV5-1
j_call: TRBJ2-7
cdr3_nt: TGCGCCAGCAGCTTGTCTGGGAATGAGCAGTACTTC
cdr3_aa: CASSLSGNEQYF

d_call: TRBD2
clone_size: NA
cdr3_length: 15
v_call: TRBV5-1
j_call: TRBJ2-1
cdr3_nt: TGCGCCAGCAGCTTGGATGGACTAGCGCACAATGAGCAGTTCTTC
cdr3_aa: CASSLDGLAHNEQFF

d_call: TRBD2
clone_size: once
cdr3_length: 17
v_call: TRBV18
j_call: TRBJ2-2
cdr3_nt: TGTGCCAGCTCGGCAGGACTAGCGGGATCTGGCACCGGGGAGCTGTTTTTT
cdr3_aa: CASSAGLAGSGTGELFF

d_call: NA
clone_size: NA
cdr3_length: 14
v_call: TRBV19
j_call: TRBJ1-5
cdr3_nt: TGTGCCAGTAGTATTAGGTCGGACAATCAGCCCCAGCATTTT
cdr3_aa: CASSIRSDNQPQHF

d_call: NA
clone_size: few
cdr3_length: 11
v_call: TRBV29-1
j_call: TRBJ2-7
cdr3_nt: TGCAGCGCAGGTTTTGTTCACGAGCAGTACTTC
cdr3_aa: CSAGFVHEQYF

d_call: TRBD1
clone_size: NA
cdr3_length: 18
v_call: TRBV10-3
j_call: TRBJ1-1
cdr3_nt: TGTGCCATCAGTGAGTTTGGGGGACAGGGGGATTGGGACACTGAAGCTTTCTTT
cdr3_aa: CAISEFGGQGDWDTEAFF

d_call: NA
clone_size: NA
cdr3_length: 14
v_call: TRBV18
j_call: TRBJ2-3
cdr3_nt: TGTGCCAGCTCACCATCGGAAAACACAGATACGCAGTATTTT
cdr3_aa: CASSPSENTDTQYF

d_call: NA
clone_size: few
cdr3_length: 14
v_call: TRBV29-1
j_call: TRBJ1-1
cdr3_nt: TGCAGCGTTGACATGGGACGGTGGAACACTGAAGCTTTCTTT
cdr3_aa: CSVDMGRWNTEAFF

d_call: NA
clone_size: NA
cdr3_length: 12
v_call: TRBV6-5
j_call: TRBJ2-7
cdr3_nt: TGTGCCAGCAGTTCTACCCAAAACGAGCAGTACTTC
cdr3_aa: CASSSTQNEQYF

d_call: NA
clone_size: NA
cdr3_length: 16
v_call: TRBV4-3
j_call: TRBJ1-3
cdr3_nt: TGCGCCAGCAGCCAAGACATGACATACTCTGGAAACACCATATATTTT
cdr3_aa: CASSQDMTYSGNTIYF

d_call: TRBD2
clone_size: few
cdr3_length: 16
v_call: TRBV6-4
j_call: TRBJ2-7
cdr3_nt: TGTGCCAGCAGACCCACTAGCGGGGTCAGCTCCTACGAGCAGTACTTC
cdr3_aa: CASRPTSGVSSYEQYF

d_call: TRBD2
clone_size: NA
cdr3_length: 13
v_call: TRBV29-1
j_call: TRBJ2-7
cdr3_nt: TGCAGCGTTCGAGTGGGAGGGGACCCCGAGCAGTACTTC
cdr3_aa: CSVRVGGDPEQYF

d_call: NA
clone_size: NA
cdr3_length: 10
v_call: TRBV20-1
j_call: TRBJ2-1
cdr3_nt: TGCAGTGCTCGTTCCTATGAGCAGTTCTTC
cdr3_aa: CSARSYEQFF

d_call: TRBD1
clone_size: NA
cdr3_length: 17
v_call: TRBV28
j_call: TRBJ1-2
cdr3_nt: TGTGCCAGCAGTTTTCTCCCCGAGAAGGGACAGCAATACGGCTACACCTTC
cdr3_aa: CASSFLPEKGQQYGYTF

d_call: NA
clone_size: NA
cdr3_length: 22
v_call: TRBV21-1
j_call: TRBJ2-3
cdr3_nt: TGTGCCAGATCCATCACTGACACCCGAGAAGGAGGCCCTAGAAATAGCACAGATACGCAGTATTTT
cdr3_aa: CARSITDTREGGPRNSTDTQYF

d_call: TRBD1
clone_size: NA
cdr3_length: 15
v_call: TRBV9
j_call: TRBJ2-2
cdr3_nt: TGTGCCAGCAGCGCCCGACAGGGTATTGGCGGGGAGCTGTTTTTT
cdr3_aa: CASSARQGIGGELFF

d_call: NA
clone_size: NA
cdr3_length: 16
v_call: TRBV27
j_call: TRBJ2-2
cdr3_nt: TGTGCCAGCAGACCTGGGGCCAACAGTAACACCGGGGAGCTGTTTTTT
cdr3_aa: CASRPGANSNTGELFF

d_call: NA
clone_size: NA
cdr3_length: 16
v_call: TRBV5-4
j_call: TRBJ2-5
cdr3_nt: TGTGCCAGCAGCGCGGATCGGCCCGGGACCCAAGAGACCCAGTACTTC
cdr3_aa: CASSADRPGTQETQYF

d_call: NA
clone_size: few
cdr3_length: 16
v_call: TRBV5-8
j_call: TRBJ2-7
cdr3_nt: TGTGCCAGCAGCTTGGGACTAGGGATCCACCCAGCAGAGCAGTACTTC
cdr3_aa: CASSLGLGIHPAEQYF

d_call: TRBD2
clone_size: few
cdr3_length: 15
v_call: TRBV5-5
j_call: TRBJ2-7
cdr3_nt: TGTGCCAGCAGCAGGTCCGGGACGGGGGGTTACGAGCAGTACTTC
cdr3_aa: CASSRSGTGGYEQYF

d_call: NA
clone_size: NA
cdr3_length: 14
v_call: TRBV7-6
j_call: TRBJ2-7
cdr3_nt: TGTGCCAGCAGCTTAGGGGGTTCGACCTACGAGCAGTACTTC
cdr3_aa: CASSLGGSTYEQYF

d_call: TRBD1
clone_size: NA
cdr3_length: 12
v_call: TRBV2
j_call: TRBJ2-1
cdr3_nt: TGTGCCAGCAGCATTACAGGGGATCGGCAGTTCTTC
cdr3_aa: CASSITGDRQFF

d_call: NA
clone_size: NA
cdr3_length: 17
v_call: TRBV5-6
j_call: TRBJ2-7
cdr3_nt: TGTGCCAGCAGCTTGGAGGCCGGGGGCATGACCTCCTACGAGCAGTACTTC
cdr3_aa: CASSLEAGGMTSYEQYF

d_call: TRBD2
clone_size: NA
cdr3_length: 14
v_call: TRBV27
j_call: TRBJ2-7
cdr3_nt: TGTGCCAGCAGTTCTGTTAGCGGGAGCTACGAGCAGTACTTC
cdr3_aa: CASSSVSGSYEQYF

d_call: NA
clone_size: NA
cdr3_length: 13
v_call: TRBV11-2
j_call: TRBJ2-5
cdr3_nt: TGTGCCAGCAGCCCGAGGACCCAAGAGACCCAGTACTTC
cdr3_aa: CASSPRTQETQYF

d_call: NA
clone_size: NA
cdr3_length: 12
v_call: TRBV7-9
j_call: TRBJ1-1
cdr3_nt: TGTGCCAGCAGCTTTTGGGGTGGTGAAGCTTTCTTT
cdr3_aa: CASSFWGGEAFF

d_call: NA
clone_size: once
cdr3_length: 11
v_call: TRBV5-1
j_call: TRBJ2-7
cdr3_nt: TGCGCCAGCAGCTTACACACAGAGCAGTACTTC
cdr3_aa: CASSLHTEQYF

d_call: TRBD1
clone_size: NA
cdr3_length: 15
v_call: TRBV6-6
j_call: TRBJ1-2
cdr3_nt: TGTGCCAGCAGTCTCTCGGACAGGGGGGAGTTGGGCTACACCTTC
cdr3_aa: CASSLSDRGELGYTF

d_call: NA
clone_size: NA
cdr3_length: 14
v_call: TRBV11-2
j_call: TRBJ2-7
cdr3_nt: TGTGCCAGCAGTCGTGGGGCGGGCACCTACGAGCAGTACTTC
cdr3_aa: CASSRGAGTYEQYF

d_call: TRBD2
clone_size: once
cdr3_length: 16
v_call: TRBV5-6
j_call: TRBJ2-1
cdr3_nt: TGTGCCAGCAGCTTGTTGACTAGCGGGAGAGGAAATGAGCAGTTCTTC
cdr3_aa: CASSLLTSGRGNEQFF

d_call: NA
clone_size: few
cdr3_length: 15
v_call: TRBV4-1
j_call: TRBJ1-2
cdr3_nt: TGCGCCAGCAGCCAAGCTCAGGGGCCTAACTATGGCTACACCTTC
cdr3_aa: CASSQAQGPNYGYTF

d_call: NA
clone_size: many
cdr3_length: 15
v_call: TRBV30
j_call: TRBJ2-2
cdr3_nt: TGTGCCTGGAGTGTACCAGGCAGTAATACCGGGGAGCTGTTTTTT
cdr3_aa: CAWSVPGSNTGELFF

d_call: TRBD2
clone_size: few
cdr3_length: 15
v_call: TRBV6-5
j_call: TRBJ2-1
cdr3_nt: TGTGCCAGCGGCCGTAGCGGGAGGGCGTACAATGAGCAGTTCTTC
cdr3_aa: CASGRSGRAYNEQFF

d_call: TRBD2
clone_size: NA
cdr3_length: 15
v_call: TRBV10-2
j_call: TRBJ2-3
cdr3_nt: TGCGCCAGCAGTGAGTTAGCGGGAGTGGGGGATACGCAGTATTTT
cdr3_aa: CASSELAGVGDTQYF

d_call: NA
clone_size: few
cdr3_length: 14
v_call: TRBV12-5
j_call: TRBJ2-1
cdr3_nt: TGTGCTAGTGGTTTAGGCCACAGCGCAAATGAGCAGTTCTTC
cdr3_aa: CASGLGHSANEQFF

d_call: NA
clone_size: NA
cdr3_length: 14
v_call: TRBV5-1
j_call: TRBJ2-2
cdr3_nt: TGCGCCAGCAGCTTGCGTGTTAACACCGGGGAGCTGTTTTTT
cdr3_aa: CASSLRVNTGELFF

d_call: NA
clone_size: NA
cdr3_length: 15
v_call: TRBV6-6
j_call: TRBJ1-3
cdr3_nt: TGTGCCAGCAGTTACAGGGGCAGCGAGTTGCGGGCCATATATTTT
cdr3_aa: CASSYRGSELRAIYF

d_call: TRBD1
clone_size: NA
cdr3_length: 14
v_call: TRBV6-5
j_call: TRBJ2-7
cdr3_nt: TGTGCCAGCAGTTTTGGGACAGGGGGCTACGAGCAGTACTTC
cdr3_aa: CASSFGTGGYEQYF

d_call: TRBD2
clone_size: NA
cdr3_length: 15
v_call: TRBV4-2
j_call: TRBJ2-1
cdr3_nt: TGTGCCAGCAGCCAAGCGGGCGGGAGAAGGGTTGAGCAGTTCTTC
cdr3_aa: CASSQAGGRRVEQFF